A single sample gave rise to the 22 T cell receptor beta chains below, sequenced in a study of T-cell memory formation after mild COVID-19. TCRdb re-analysed the 5' RACE reads in MiXCR, keeping a single row per CDR3 protein. Among about 180,000 distinct CDR3 sequences listed, about a sixth were seen once. The specimen sequenced was PBMCs or a T cell subset sorted from them (not recorded which). These receptors were obtained from an adult woman who had mild COVID-19 (a few samples of this study predate the infection). Cell type and time point are not known.

This clonotype showed up just a few times. This chain connects TRBV7-2 to TRBJ2-1; possible D gene TRBD1, 5 bases. Germline V gene sequence: CDR1 SGHTA, CDR2 FQGNSA. The CDR3 covers 11 residues. V shed 1 base and J shed 15 bases, with 10 bases lying between them. CDR3 sequence (DNA): TGTGCCAGCAGCTTAGGCGAAGGGGTGTTCTTC. As protein: CASSLGEGVFF. The full variable domain, in which reference TRBV7-2 and TRBJ2-1 provide the parts outside the CDR3, is GAGVSQSPSNKVTEKGKDVELRCDPISGHTALYWYRQSLGQGLEFLIYFQGNSAPDKSGLPSDRFSAERTGGSVSTLTIQRTQQEDSAVYLCASSLGEGVFFGPGTRLTVL.

This clonotype was seen a few times. V usage is TRBV15 and J usage is TRBJ2-3; 9 nucleotides align to TRBD2. This CDR3 has 18 amino acids. The germline gives CDR1 LNHNV, CDR2 YYDKDF (reference sequence). Trimming took 2 bases from V and 6 from J; bases not matched to a gene: 15. Here the CDR3 reads CATSRRPLASGAMDTQYF. The CDR3 DNA reads as TGTGCCACCAGCAGAAGGCCCCTGGCTAGCGGGGCTATGGATACGCAGTATTTT.

The sample holds a few counts of this clonotype. The chain has TRBV5-1 and TRBJ2-4, with D possibly being TRBD1 (5 bases). Trimming shortened V by 3 bases and J by 0 bases, and 16 bases separated the two germline ends. Looked up from germline, CDR1 is SGHRS and CDR2 is YFSETQ. This CDR3 is built from 17 residues. The CDR3 loop reads CASSWAGDSLAKNIQYF. The CDR3 DNA reads TGCGCCAGCAGCTGGGCCGGCGACAGCCTAGCCAAAAACATTCAGTACTTC.

The rearrangement uses TRBV18 and TRBJ2-7, with 7 bases lining up with TRBD1. This CDR3 contains 13 residues. From germline, CDR1 is KGHSH and CDR2 LQKENI. Trimming took 6 bases from V and 3 from J; bases not matched to a gene: 5. CDR3 nucleotides: TGTGCCAGCTCTTCCGGGACAGACTACGAGCAGTACTTC. Amino acids: CASSSGTDYEQYF.

This clonotype was counted a few times. This chain links TRBV18 with TRBJ2-4; 11 bases fit TRBD2. Trimming at V came to 3 bases and at J to 3 bases, leaving 10 bases not matched to a gene. The germline gives CDR1 KGHSH, CDR2 LQKENI. The CDR3 loop spans 18 amino acids. The CDR3 DNA follows: TGTGCCAGCTCACCGCTAGCGGGGGGCGGAAAGGACAAAAACATTCAGTACTTC. It specifies CASSPLAGGGKDKNIQYF.

This clonotype turned up a few times. The genes are TRBV27 and TRBJ2-3, with unresolved D. The germline gives CDR1 MNHEY, CDR2 SMNVEV (reference sequence). V lost 4 bases and J lost 2, with 7 bases in between. The CDR3 sequence is 13 residues long. This chain's CDR3 is CASSYTVTDTQYF. CDR3 in DNA: TGTGCCAGCAGTTACACGGTCACAGATACGCAGTATTTT.

The chain is built from TRBV6-5 and TRBJ1-1; TRBD1 matches 7 bases. There are 13 residues in the CDR3. The germline gives CDR1 MNHEY, CDR2 SVGAGI. The J segment lost 10 bases and the V segment lost 5 bases, leaving 10 bases of the junction unmatched. In DNA, the CDR3 is TGTGCCAGCAGTCAAACAGGGGAAGGGGCAGCTTTCTTT. This encodes CASSQTGEGAAFF.

The chain combines TRBV6-1 with TRBJ1-2, with D tentatively TRBD1 (5 bases). The CDR3 is 14 amino acids. CDR1 is MNHNS, CDR2 SASEGT, per germline. Trimming pared 2 bases from V and 5 bases from J, leaving 12 bases between. CDR3 protein: CASSERGTTYGYTF. The CDR3 coding sequence is TGTGCCAGCAGTGAAAGAGGGACTACTTATGGCTACACCTTC.

The V and J genes are TRBV9 and TRBJ2-5; D gene uncertain. CDR1 SGDLS and CDR2 YYNGEE come from the germline V gene. The length of the CDR3 is 17 residues. V was pared by 4 bases and J by 4 bases, with 23 bases between. CDR3 amino acids: CASSLRQSSRGLETQYF. CDR3 nucleotide sequence: TGTGCCAGCAGCCTACGTCAAAGTAGTAGAGGATTAGAGACCCAGTACTTC.

The chain carries TRBV28 and TRBJ2-7; 10 bases line up with TRBD1. The CDR3 extends over 13 amino acids. With V trimmed by 8 bases and J by 8 bases, 9 bases remained unmatched. Looked up from germline, CDR1 is MDHEN and CDR2 is SYDVKM. This CDR3 is CASGQGGDWKQYF. CDR3 DNA sequence: TGTGCCAGCGGACAGGGGGGCGACTGGAAGCAGTACTTC. Full variable domain (rest looked up from reference TRBV28 and TRBJ2-7): DVKVTQSSRYLVKRTGEKVFLECVQDMDHENMFWYRQDPGLGLRLIYFSYDVKMKEKGDIPEGYSVSREKKERFSLILESASTNQTSMYLCASGQGGDWKQYFGPGTRLTVT.

This clonotype was observed a handful of times. This sequence joins TRBV10-3 and TRBJ2-5, with D perhaps TRBD1 or TRBD2 (5 bases each). Germline V gene sequence: CDR1 ENHRY, CDR2 SYGVKD. The CDR3 consists of 16 residues. V lost 7 bases and J 1 base, leaving 19 bases between the germline ends. The DNA for the CDR3 is TGTGCCATCAAAGAGGGCCAGGGCGCCGCCCAAGAGACCCAGTACTTC. Residues: CAIKEGQGAAQETQYF.

This chain uses TRBV11-2 with TRBJ2-5, with 15 bases that match TRBD2. Unmatched junction bases numbered 7, after V lost 6 bases and J lost 5 bases. CDR3 length: 16 residues. Looked up from germline, CDR1 is SGHAT and CDR2 is FQNNGV. The CDR3 DNA sequence: TGTGCCAGCAGGGCTCCCGGGACTAGCGGGGGGGAGACCCAGTACTTC. This gives the protein CASRAPGTSGGETQYF.

This clonotype was observed at least ten times. The chain carries TRBV5-1 and TRBJ2-5, with TRBD2 matching 8 bases. Germline CDR1 reads SGHRS; CDR2 reads YFSETQ. This CDR3 comprises 13 residues. V trimming: 2 bases; J trimming: 3 bases; junction bases outside the gene matches: 0. Here the CDR3 DNA reads TGCGCCAGCAGCTTTAGCGGGGAAGAGACCCAGTACTTC. Its protein product is CASSFSGEETQYF.

The chain employs TRBV6-2 or TRBV6-3 and TRBJ2-5; 10 bases are shared with TRBD2. Trimming at V came to 10 bases and at J to 4 bases, leaving 9 bases not matched to a gene. Germline assignment: CDR1 MNHEY and CDR2 SVGEGT. This CDR3 region has 14 residues. The DNA for the CDR3 is TGTGCCACCTTTAGCGGGAGGTCGAGAGAGACCCAGTACTTC. Translated, it gives CATFSGRSRETQYF.

This clonotype was counted between two and nine times. The rearrangement links TRBV4-2 to TRBJ2-3; TRBD2 agrees at 9 bases. The CDR3 extends over 16 amino acids. Germline trimming cut 1 base from V and 4 bases from J; bases unmatched to any gene: 6. Germline CDR1 and CDR2: LGHNA and YNFKEQ. CDR3: CASSQAGTSSSDTQYF. The CDR3 nucleotides are TGTGCCAGCAGCCAAGCCGGGACTAGCAGTTCAGATACGCAGTATTTT.

The gene calls are TRBV2 and TRBJ2-3; no reliable D call. The CDR3 is 11 residues long. CDR1 and CDR2 from the germline V gene are SNHLY and FYNNEI. V was pared by 7 bases and J by 1 base, with 3 bases between. The CDR3 sequence is CASTGTDTQYF. The CDR3 DNA reads TGTGCCAGCACTGGCACAGATACGCAGTATTTT.

This clonotype was counted between two and nine times. The chain employs TRBV25-1 and TRBJ2-1, with 16 bases matching TRBD2. The CDR3 length is 15 residues. The ends lost 8 bases at V and 4 bases at J; junction bases unmatched: 2. The germline V gene encodes CDR1 MGHDK and CDR2 SYGVNS. CDR3: CASSGLAGGYNEQFF. Written as DNA, the CDR3 is TGTGCCAGCTCGGGACTAGCGGGGGGGTACAATGAGCAGTTCTTC. The full variable domain, completed using reference TRBV25-1 and TRBJ2-1, is EADIYQTPRYLVIGTGKKITLECSQTMGHDKMYWYQQDPGMELHLIHYSYGVNSTEKGDLSSESTVSRIRTEHFPLTLESARPSHTSQYLCASSGLAGGYNEQFFGPGTRLTVL.

V and J are TRBV20-1 and TRBJ2-1; D perhaps matches TRBD1 (6 bases). This CDR3 is 15 amino acids long. Germline CDR1 DFQATT, CDR2 SNEGSKA (reference sequence). Trimming took 6 bases from V and 0 from J, leaving 15 bases between them. CDR3 DNA sequence: TGCAGTGCGAAAGGGGGACCGAGCTCCTACAATGAGCAGTTCTTC. Protein product: CSAKGGPSSYNEQFF.

This clonotype was counted between two and nine times. The V and J genes are TRBV7-3 and TRBJ2-3; 9 bases match TRBD2. Trimming removed 5 bases from V and 0 bases from J; junction bases left unmatched: 3. CDR1 SGHTA and CDR2 FQGTGA come from the germline V gene. The CDR3 runs 15 residues. CDR3 protein: CASSHSGRSTDTQYF. CDR3 DNA: TGTGCCAGCAGCCATAGCGGGAGAAGCACAGATACGCAGTATTTT.

This chain uses TRBV7-9 with TRBJ2-7; TRBD2 is a possible D gene (6 bases). Trimming took off 4 bases at V and 0 bases at J, with 16 bases between the two ends. Germline V gene lookup returns CDR1 SEHNR and CDR2 FQNEAQ (reference sequence). This CDR3 contains 16 residues. CDR3 DNA sequence: TGTGCCAGCAGCTCGCGGGGCGGGTGGAGCTCCTACGAGCAGTACTTC. Amino acids: CASSSRGGWSSYEQYF. The entire variable domain, with the rest obtained from reference TRBV7-9 and TRBJ2-7, is as follows: DTGVSQNPRHKITKRGQNVTFRCDPISEHNRLYWYRQTLGQGPEFLTYFQNEAQLEKSRLLSDRFSAERPKGSFSTLEIQRTEQGDSAMYLCASSSRGGWSSYEQYFGPGTRLTVT.

This clonotype was counted only a few times. This sequence joins TRBV9 and TRBJ1-1, with 7 bases that match TRBD1. Germline V gene lookup returns CDR1 SGDLS and CDR2 YYNGEE. There are 17 residues in the CDR3. The V gene end was trimmed by 0 bases and the J gene end by 5 bases; junction bases not matched to a gene: 13. CDR3 sequence reads: CASSVGREAGGCTEAFF. The CDR3 coding sequence is TGTGCCAGCAGCGTAGGTCGGGAGGCAGGGGGGTGTACTGAAGCTTTCTTT.

The sample holds a few counts of this clonotype. The chain is built from TRBV12-3 or TRBV12-4 and TRBJ1-2, with D possibly matching TRBD1 (5 bases). CDR3 length: 13 amino acids. Trimming shortened V by 7 bases and J by 5 bases, and 14 bases separated the two germline ends. The CDR3 sequence is CASTPGALYGYTF. CDR3 DNA sequence: TGTGCCAGCACCCCTGGGGCCTTATATGGCTACACCTTC.